The next 21 T cell receptor beta chains were all read from a single sample in a study of OX40 agonist ivuxolimab in advanced cancers. Libraries were prepared by immunoSEQ multiplex PCR; TCRdb keeps only in-frame clonotypes and omits some of them. Altogether around 22,000 clones are present, 70% to 90% being singletons, with the ten largest covering 30% to 35%. This specimen consisted of CD4+ or CD8+ T cells sorted from blood, obtained in a trial of the OX40 agonist ivuxolimab. Receptors originate from an adult with an advanced solid tumor such as melanoma, head and neck, liver or kidney cancer.

The chain couples TRBV5-5 to TRBJ2-4, with D hard to call. The CDR3 extends over 15 amino acids. Trimming removed 3 bases at V and 5 bases at J, with 15 bases between. Germline CDR1 is SGHKS and CDR2 is YYEKEE (reference sequence). The CDR3 loop is CASSSGPGPQNIQYF. The CDR3 DNA is TGTGCCAGCAGCTCAGGACCTGGCCCGCAAAACATTCAGTACTTC.

The CDR3 sequence: CSVEVVGQGRNTEAFF. The CDR3 coding sequence is TGCAGCGTTGAAGTGGTAGGACAGGGAAGAAACACTGAAGCTTTCTTT. V is TRBV29-1 and J is TRBJ1-1; 8 bases are a match to TRBD1. The CDR3 runs to 16 residues. After removal of 1 base from V and 2 bases from J, the junction contained 9 bases not matched to a gene. Germline lookup yields CDR1 SQVTM and CDR2 ANQGSEA.

This sequence joins TRBV7-9 and TRBJ1-1, with 7 bases lining up with TRBD1. The CDR3 has 18 residues. V lost 3 bases and J lost 2; bases outside the gene matches: 15. The germline V gene encodes CDR1 SEHNR and CDR2 FQNEAQ (reference sequence). CDR3 region: CASSFGDRTGAFNTEAFF. The DNA for the CDR3 is TGTGCCAGCAGCTTTGGTGATCGGACAGGAGCATTTAACACTGAAGCTTTCTTT.

A note on this clone: This sample also contains other DNA sequences that code for the same CDR3. The rearrangement joins TRBV7-9 to TRBJ1-1, with D unresolved. The CDR3 runs to 17 residues. Germline V gives CDR1 SEHNR, CDR2 FQNEAQ (reference sequence). V was cut by 2 bases and J by 1 base, with 17 bases left in between. The CDR3 protein is CASSLNLAIETNTEAFF. The CDR3 nucleotides read TGTGCCAGCAGCTTAAATCTTGCAATCGAGACGAACACTGAAGCTTTCTTT.

In nucleotides, the CDR3 is TGTGCCAGCAGTTACGGCGGACCCTACGAGCAGTACTTC. Amino acids: CASSYGGPYEQYF. The rearrangement joins TRBV6-5 to TRBJ2-7; unclear D gene. The CDR3 covers 13 residues. Germline V gene sequence: CDR1 MNHEY, CDR2 SVGAGI. Trimming stripped 2 bases from V and 2 bases from J, with 7 bases between.

The table lists this clone with a count of one. This chain connects TRBV7-8 to TRBJ2-1, with 7 bases that match TRBD2. After removal of 2 bases from V and 3 bases from J, the junction contained 4 bases not matched to a gene. The CDR3 runs 15 residues. The V gene's germline CDR1 is SGHVS and CDR2 FQNEAQ. CDR3 region: CASSLTGGLYNEQFF. The CDR3 nucleotides are TGTGCCAGCAGCTTAACGGGAGGTCTCTACAATGAGCAGTTCTTC.

CDR3 nucleotide sequence: TGCGCCAGCAGCCAAGATTGGTCAGGGCAATACGAGCAGTACTTC. Its protein product is CASSQDWSGQYEQYF. V and J are TRBV4-1 and TRBJ2-7; tentative D call: TRBD1 (5 bases). V was clipped by 0 bases and J by 4 bases, with 13 bases between them. CDR3 length equals 15 residues. Germline lookup yields CDR1 MGHRA and CDR2 YSYEKL.

This chain joins TRBV4-1 and TRBJ2-7; 10 bases are a match to TRBD2. The CDR3 totals 16 residues. V lost 4 bases to trimming and J lost 0 bases; unmatched junction nucleotides: 6. Germline V lookup: CDR1 MGHRA, CDR2 YSYEKL. The CDR3 sequence is CASSPSSSGSSYEQYF. The CDR3 nucleotides are TGCGCCAGCAGCCCATCTTCTAGCGGGAGCTCCTACGAGCAGTACTTC.

The V and J genes are TRBV7-9 and TRBJ2-1, with 12 positions matching TRBD2. V was pared by 5 bases and J by 3 bases, with 5 bases of the junction left unmatched. The CDR3 sequence is 16 residues long. In germline, CDR1 is SEHNR, CDR2 FQNEAQ (reference sequence). CDR3 bases: TGTGCCAGCAGCCAGACTAGCGGGGGCCACTACAATGAGCAGTTCTTC. It codes for CASSQTSGGHYNEQFF.

The chain carries TRBV11-3 and TRBJ1-1; 7 bases match TRBD1. This CDR3 is built from 13 residues. CDR1 is SGHNT, CDR2 YENEEA, per germline. Trimming took 5 bases from V and 4 from J; bases not matched to a gene: 4. This CDR3 reads CASSPYRGTEAFF. The CDR3 region has the DNA TGTGCCAGCAGCCCCTACAGGGGCACTGAAGCTTTCTTT.

The chain uses TRBV6-6 and TRBJ2-1; D is uncertain. Trimming took off 8 bases at V and 3 bases at J, with 5 bases between the two ends. Per the germline V gene, CDR1 is MNHNY and CDR2 is SVGAGI (reference sequence). This CDR3 comprises 11 residues. The CDR3 coding sequence is TGTGCCAGCGCTAGCTACAATGAGCAGTTCTTC. This gives the protein CASASYNEQFF.

This rearrangement joins TRBV5-5 to TRBJ2-1; 10 nucleotides align to TRBD2. In germline, CDR1 is SGHKS, CDR2 YYEKEE (reference sequence). J was trimmed by 3 bases and V by 3 bases; bases with no gene match: 3. The CDR3 extends over 15 amino acids. The CDR3: CASSSSSGGYNEQFF. CDR3 bases: TGTGCCAGCAGCTCCTCTAGCGGGGGCTACAATGAGCAGTTCTTC.

The chain has TRBV19 and TRBJ2-7; either TRBD1 or TRBD2 may supply D (5 bases each). Trimming removed 6 bases at V and 6 bases at J, with 24 bases between. Germline loops: CDR1 LNHDA, CDR2 SQIVND (reference sequence). CDR3 length equals 16 residues. As DNA, the CDR3 is TGTGCCAGTAGCCCCTGGGGGTGGTCGGGGCTTTCCGAGCAGTACTTC. Translation: CASSPWGWSGLSEQYF.

The CDR3 DNA reads as TGTGCCAGCACCCAGACAGGGGCCTACGAGCAGTACTTC. Its protein product is CASTQTGAYEQYF. The chain is built from TRBV5-8 and TRBJ2-7, with TRBD1 matching over 8 bases. V gave up 6 bases and J gave up 2 bases; unmatched junction bases: 4. The CDR3 is 13 amino acids. Germline loops: CDR1 SGHTS, CDR2 YDEGEE. The variable domain in full, with the rest retrieved from reference TRBV5-8 and TRBJ2-7, is EAGVTQSPTHLIKTRGQQATLRCSPISGHTSVYWYQQALGLGLQFLLWYDEGEERNRGNFPPRFSGRQFPNYSSELNVNALELEDSALYLCASTQTGAYEQYFGPGTRLTVT.

The chain employs TRBV9 and TRBJ2-1, with 9 positions matching TRBD2. The ends lost 4 bases at V and 0 bases at J; junction bases unmatched: 2. This CDR3 comprises 15 residues. CDR1 is SGDLS and CDR2 is YYNGEE in the germline V gene. DNA for the CDR3: TGTGCCAGCAGCCCTAGCGGGGCCTCCTACAATGAGCAGTTCTTC. This gives the protein CASSPSGASYNEQFF.

This clone appeared a single time. The chain combines TRBV19 with TRBJ2-5; D unresolved. The end of the DNA fits TRBJ2-7 better, so the J call may be wrong. The CDR3 totals 14 residues. Germline V gene lookup returns CDR1 LNHDA and CDR2 SQIVND (reference sequence). For the CDR3, the DNA is TGTGCCAGTAGTATAGCTTCAGCCCTCTACGAGCAGTACTTC. It encodes CASSIASALYEQYF.

The genes are TRBV11-3 and TRBJ2-4; 9 bases align to TRBD2. The germline V gene encodes CDR1 SGHNT and CDR2 YENEEA. V gave up 7 bases and J gave up 0 bases; unmatched junction bases: 13. The CDR3 totals 18 residues. CDR3 bases: TGTGCCAGCACCTCAATGACTAGCGGACGAATAGCCAAAAACATTCAGTACTTC. Translation: CASTSMTSGRIAKNIQYF.

The V call is TRBV6-5, the J call TRBJ1-2; D may be TRBD1 (5 bases). The CDR3 runs to 14 residues. Between the trimmed V and J ends, which lost 4 bases and 3 bases, there was a span of 12 bases. Germline V CDR1 and CDR2: MNHEY, SVGAGI. CDR3 bases: TGTGCCAGCAGTTCCTCCGGGACGGACTATGGCTACACCTTC. This translates into CASSSSGTDYGYTF.

This chain connects TRBV4-3 to TRBJ2-7, with 8 bases matching TRBD2. The ends lost 3 bases at V and 1 base at J; junction bases unmatched: 8. This CDR3 is 16 amino acids long. Per the germline V gene, CDR1 is LGHNA and CDR2 is YSLEER. The CDR3 DNA sequence: TGCGCCAGCAGCCAGGAAAGCGGGAGAGGGTCCTACGAGCAGTACTTC. The encoded protein is CASSQESGRGSYEQYF.

In this sample, this clone turned up once. This sequence joins TRBV19 and TRBJ2-4; the match to TRBD2 covers 11 bases. The CDR3 is made up of 20 amino acids. From germline, CDR1 is LNHDA and CDR2 SQIVND (reference sequence). The trim removed 1 base at V and 1 base at J, leaving 12 bases unmatched. The CDR3 bases are TGTGCCAGTAGTATAGTTCTAGGTAGCGGGAGGGCCTTCGCCAAAAACATTCAGTACTTC. Encoded protein: CASSIVLGSGRAFAKNIQYF.

This chain links TRBV5-5 with TRBJ2-7, with D possibly matching TRBD2 (5 bases). This CDR3 region has 14 residues. Per the germline V gene, CDR1 is SGHKS and CDR2 is YYEKEE (reference sequence). The germline V and J ends were trimmed by 0 bases and 2 bases, with 9 bases remaining between them. DNA of the CDR3: TGTGCCAGCAGCTTGGAGGAGGTCACCTACGAGCAGTACTTC. Its protein product is CASSLEEVTYEQYF.